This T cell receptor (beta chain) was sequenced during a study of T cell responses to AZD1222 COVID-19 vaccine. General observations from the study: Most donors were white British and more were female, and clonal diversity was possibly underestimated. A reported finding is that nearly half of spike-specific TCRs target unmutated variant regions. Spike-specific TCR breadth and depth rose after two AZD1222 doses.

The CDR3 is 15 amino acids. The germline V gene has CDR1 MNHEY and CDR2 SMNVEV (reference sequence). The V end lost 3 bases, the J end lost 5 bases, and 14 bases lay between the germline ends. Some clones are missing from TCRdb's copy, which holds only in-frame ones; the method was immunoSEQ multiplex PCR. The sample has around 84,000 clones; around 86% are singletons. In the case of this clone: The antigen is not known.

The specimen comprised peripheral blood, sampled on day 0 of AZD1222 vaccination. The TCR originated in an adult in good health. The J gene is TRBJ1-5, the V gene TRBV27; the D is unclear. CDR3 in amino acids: CASSFNPSGDQPQHF. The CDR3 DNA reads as TGTGCCAGCAGTTTTAACCCCAGTGGAGATCAGCCCCAGCATTTT.